These 4 T cell receptor beta chains originate from one sample sequenced in a study of memory CD4+ T cells and cytomegalovirus serostatus. Generated by immunoSEQ multiplex PCR, the TCRdb table keeps only in-frame clones and is missing some. The repertoire holds around 63,000 clones, 70% to 80% seen once, with 4% to 5% in the top ten. The sort gate was single viable CD3+CD4+CD8-CD45RO+ cells for memory CD4+ T cells. Sequenced sample: memory CD4+ T cells from blood. All receptors derive from an adult in good health and CMV-seropositive.

This clone was picked up one time. The chain recombines TRBV7-2 with TRBJ1-1, with D unresolved. V was cut by 2 bases and J by 1 base, with 14 bases left in between. The CDR3 has 16 amino acids. Germline V gene data show CDR1 as SGHTA and CDR2 as FQGNSA. The DNA for the CDR3 is TGTGCCAGCAGCTTAAAGTTCGGCATAGCGAACACTGAAGCTTTCTTT. Protein: CASSLKFGIANTEAFF.

The chain recombines TRBV18 with TRBJ2-2; D call uncertain. This CDR3 region has 13 residues. Trimming took 2 bases from V and 2 from J, leaving 3 bases between them. Germline loops: CDR1 KGHSH, CDR2 LQKENI. The CDR3 nucleotides read TGTGCCAGCTCACCAGTAAACACCGGGGAGCTGTTTTTT. Amino acids: CASSPVNTGELFF.

This chain uses TRBV29-1 with TRBJ2-7; the match to TRBD2 covers 7 bases. Germline V CDR1 and CDR2: SQVTM, ANQGSEA. CDR3 length: 13 residues. V gave up 6 bases and J gave up 6 bases; unmatched junction bases: 11. The CDR3 region has the DNA TGCAGCGTCCAAGCGGGGCCCCTCGCCGAGCAGTACTTC. Encoded protein: CSVQAGPLAEQYF.

The V and J genes are TRBV4-1 and TRBJ2-7; D might be TRBD1 (5 bases). The CDR3 contains 13 residues. V lost 4 bases, J lost 6 bases, and 13 bases lay in between. Germline assignment: CDR1 MGHRA and CDR2 YSYEKL. The CDR3 loop reads CASSPARAGEQYF. CDR3 in DNA: TGCGCCAGCAGCCCGGCCAGGGCCGGCGAGCAGTACTTC.